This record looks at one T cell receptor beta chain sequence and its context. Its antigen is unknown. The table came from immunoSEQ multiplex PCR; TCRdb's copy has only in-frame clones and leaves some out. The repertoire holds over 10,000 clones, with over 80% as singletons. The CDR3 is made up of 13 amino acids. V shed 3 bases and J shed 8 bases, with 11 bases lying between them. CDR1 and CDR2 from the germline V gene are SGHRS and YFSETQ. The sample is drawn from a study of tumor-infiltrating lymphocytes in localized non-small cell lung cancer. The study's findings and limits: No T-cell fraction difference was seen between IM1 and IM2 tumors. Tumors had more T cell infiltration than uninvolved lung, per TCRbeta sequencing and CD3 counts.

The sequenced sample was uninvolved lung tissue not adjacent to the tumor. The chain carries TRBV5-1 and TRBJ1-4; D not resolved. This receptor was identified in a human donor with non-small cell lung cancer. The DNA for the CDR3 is TGCGCCAGCAGCTCCGGATCTGGGGAAAAACTGTTTTTT. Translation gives CASSSGSGEKLFF.